This T cell receptor (beta chain) emerged from a study of blood T cell repertoires in COVID-19. CDR1 and CDR2 (germline): ENHRY, SYGVKD. Trimming cost V 7 bases and J 2 bases; bases outside gene matches: 4. The CDR3 length is 13 residues. This table comes from immunoSEQ multiplex PCR, and its TCRdb copy is limited to in-frame clones, with some not included. The table records hundreds of thousands of clones, roughly 85% of them present only once. Sequencing input: peripheral blood. This TCR derives from a man aged 50-60 years with COVID-19, enrolled during active disease. This chain links TRBV10-3 with TRBJ1-1; TRBD1 agrees at 7 bases. CDR3 sequence: CAINDRANTEAFF. The CDR3 DNA reads TGTGCCATCAACGACAGGGCTAACACTGAAGCTTTCTTT.